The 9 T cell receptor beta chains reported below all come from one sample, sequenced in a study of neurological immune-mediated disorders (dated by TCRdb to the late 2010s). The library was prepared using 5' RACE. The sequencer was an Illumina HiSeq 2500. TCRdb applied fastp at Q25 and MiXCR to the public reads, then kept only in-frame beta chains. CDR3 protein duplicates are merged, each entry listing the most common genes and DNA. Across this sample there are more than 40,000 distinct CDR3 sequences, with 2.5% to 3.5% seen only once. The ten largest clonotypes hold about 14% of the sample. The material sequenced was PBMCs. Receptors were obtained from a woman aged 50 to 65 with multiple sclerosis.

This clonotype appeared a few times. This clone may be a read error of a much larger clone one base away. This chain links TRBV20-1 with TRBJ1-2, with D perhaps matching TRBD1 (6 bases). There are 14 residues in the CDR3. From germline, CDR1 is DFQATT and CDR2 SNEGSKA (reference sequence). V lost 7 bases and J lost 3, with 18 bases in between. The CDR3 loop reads CSVDTGRVDYGYTF. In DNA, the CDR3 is TGCAGTGTTGATACAGGGCGGGTAGACTATGGCTACACCTTC.

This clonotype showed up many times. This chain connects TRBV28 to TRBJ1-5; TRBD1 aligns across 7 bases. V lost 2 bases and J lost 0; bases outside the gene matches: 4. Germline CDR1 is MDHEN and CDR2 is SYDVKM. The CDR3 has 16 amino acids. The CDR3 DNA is TGTGCCAGCAGTTTAACTCAGGGGGGTAGCAATCAGCCCCAGCATTTT. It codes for CASSLTQGGSNQPQHF.

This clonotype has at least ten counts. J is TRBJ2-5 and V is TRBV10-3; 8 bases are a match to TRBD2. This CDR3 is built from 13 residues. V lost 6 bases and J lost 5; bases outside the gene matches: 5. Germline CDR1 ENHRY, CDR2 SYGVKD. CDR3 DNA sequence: TGTGCCATCAGCGGGGGGGCCACGGAGACCCAGTACTTC. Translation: CAISGGATETQYF.

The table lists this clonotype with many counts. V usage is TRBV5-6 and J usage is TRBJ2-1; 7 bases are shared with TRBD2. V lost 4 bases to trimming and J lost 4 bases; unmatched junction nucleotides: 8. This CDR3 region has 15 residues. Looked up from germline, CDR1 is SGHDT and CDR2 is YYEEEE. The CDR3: CASSRPLGGYNEQFF. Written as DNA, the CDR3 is TGTGCCAGCAGCAGGCCGTTGGGAGGGTACAATGAGCAGTTCTTC.

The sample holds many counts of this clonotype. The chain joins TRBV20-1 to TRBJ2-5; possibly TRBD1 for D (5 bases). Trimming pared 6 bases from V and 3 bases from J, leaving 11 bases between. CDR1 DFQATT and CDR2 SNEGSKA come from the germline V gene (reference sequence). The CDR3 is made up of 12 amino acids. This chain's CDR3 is CSAKKGEETQYF. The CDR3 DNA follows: TGCAGTGCAAAGAAAGGGGAAGAGACCCAGTACTTC.

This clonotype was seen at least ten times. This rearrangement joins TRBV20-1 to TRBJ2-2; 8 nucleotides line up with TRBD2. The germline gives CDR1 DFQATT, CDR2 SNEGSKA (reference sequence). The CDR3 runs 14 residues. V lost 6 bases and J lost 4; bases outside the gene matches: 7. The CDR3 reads CSASGLAGTGELFF. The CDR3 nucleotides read TGCAGTGCCTCTGGACTAGCAGGCACCGGGGAGCTGTTTTTT.

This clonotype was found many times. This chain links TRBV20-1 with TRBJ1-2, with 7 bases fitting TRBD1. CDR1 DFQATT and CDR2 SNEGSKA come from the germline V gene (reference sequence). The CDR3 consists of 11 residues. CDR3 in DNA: TGCAGAGTCAGGGGGATCTATGGCTACACCTTC. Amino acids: CRVRGIYGYTF.

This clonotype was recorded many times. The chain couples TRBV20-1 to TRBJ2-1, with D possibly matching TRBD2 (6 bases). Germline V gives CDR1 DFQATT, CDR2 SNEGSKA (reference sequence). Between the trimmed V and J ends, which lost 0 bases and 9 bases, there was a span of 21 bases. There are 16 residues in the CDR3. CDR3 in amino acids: CSARDSTWGDIGEQFF. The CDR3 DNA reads TGCAGTGCTAGAGATTCGACGTGGGGGGATATCGGTGAGCAGTTCTTC.

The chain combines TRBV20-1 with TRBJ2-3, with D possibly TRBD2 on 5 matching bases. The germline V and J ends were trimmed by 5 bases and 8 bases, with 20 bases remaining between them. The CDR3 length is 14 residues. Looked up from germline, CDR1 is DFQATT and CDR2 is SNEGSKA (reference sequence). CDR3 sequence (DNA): TGCAGTGCTCACCCAGTGGAGGACCTCTTTACGCAGTATTTT. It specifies CSAHPVEDLFTQYF.